One and the same sample provided the 20 T cell receptor beta chains below, sequenced in a study of CD8 T cells in Susac syndrome (dated by TCRdb to about 2019). Receptor amplification or capture employed the immunoSEQ multiplex PCR assay. RNA was extracted with the RNeasy kit and about 0.45 to 1 ug was reverse transcribed using random hexamers. TCRdb's own reprocessing of the public reads used fastp at Q25 and MiXCR and kept productive beta chains. Rows with a matching CDR3 protein are joined into one entry that keeps the most common DNA and genes. Recorded for this sample are around 160,000 distinct CDR3 sequences; 90% to 95% of them occurred a single time. The top ten clones comprise about 0.13% of the sample. Specimen: CD4+ T cells from PBMCs. These receptor sequences come from a human donor in good health.

The chain uses TRBV2 and TRBJ2-3, with 8 bases aligning to TRBD1. The CDR3 covers 12 residues. The V and J ends lost 6 bases and 13 bases, in that order; junction bases with no gene match: 9. The germline V gene has CDR1 SNHLY and CDR2 FYNNEI. CDR3 sequence: CASSRTGGEEYF. CDR3 coding DNA: TGTGCCAGCAGCCGAACAGGGGGAGAGGAGTATTTT.

The chain recombines TRBV20-1 with TRBJ2-7; D is ambiguous. Germline values: CDR1 DFQATT, CDR2 SNEGSKA (reference sequence). The length of the CDR3 is 11 residues. Trimming took 3 bases from V and 1 from J, leaving 4 bases between them. The chain's CDR3 is CSASPSYEQYF. CDR3 coding DNA: TGCAGTGCTAGTCCTTCCTACGAGCAGTACTTC.

The chain carries TRBV30 and TRBJ1-4; the D gene is possibly TRBD1 (6 bases). The CDR3 extends over 14 amino acids. V dropped 3 bases and J dropped 0 bases, with 8 bases sitting between them. Germline-derived CDR1 and CDR2 are GTSNPN and SVGIG (reference sequence). The CDR3 region is CAWSPGATNEKLFF. The CDR3 DNA sequence: TGTGCCTGGAGCCCAGGGGCAACTAATGAAAAACTGTTTTTT.

The genes are TRBV12-3 or TRBV12-4 and TRBJ2-5; the match to TRBD2 covers 8 bases. The V gene end was trimmed by 3 bases and the J gene end by 4 bases; junction bases not matched to a gene: 4. The CDR3 loop spans 14 amino acids. CDR3 region: CASSFGGGRETQYF. The CDR3 DNA is TGTGCCAGCAGTTTCGGCGGGGGGAGAGAGACCCAGTACTTC.

This sequence joins TRBV6-6 and TRBJ1-5, with D possibly TRBD1 on 5 matching bases. V was clipped by 2 bases and J by 5 bases, with 13 bases between them. This CDR3 is 15 amino acids long. Germline V CDR1 and CDR2: MNHNY, SVGAGI (reference sequence). The CDR3 here is CASSYNIQGDQPQHF. The CDR3 DNA sequence: TGTGCCAGCAGTTACAACATACAAGGGGATCAGCCCCAGCATTTT.

The genes are TRBV6-2 or TRBV6-3 and TRBJ2-5; D is unclear. V lost 7 bases to trimming and J lost 1 base, with 13 bases between them. Germline V gene lookup returns CDR1 MNHEY and CDR2 SVGEGT. This CDR3 spans 14 amino acids. The CDR3 reads CASNPRTIQETQYF. The CDR3 DNA reads TGTGCCAGCAACCCAAGGACCATCCAAGAGACCCAGTACTTC.

The genes are TRBV2 and TRBJ1-5; 10 nucleotides agree with TRBD1. Unmatched junction bases numbered 9, after V lost 5 bases and J lost 5 bases. Germline CDR1 SNHLY, CDR2 FYNNEI. This CDR3 is built from 16 residues. Written as DNA, the CDR3 is TGTGCCAGCAGTCTGACAGGGGGCAGCGCGGATCAGCCCCAGCATTTT. It translates to CASSLTGGSADQPQHF.

This rearrangement joins TRBV18 to TRBJ1-6; TRBD1 might be the D (5 bases). This CDR3 has 14 residues. The V end lost 2 bases, the J end lost 14 bases, and 16 bases lay between the germline ends. Looked up from germline, CDR1 is KGHSH and CDR2 is LQKENI. CDR3 sequence reads: CASSPGEGTSSLHF. In nucleotides, the CDR3 is TGTGCCAGCTCACCAGGAGAAGGGACTTCGTCCCTCCACTTT.

The chain uses TRBV9 and TRBJ2-3; D is possibly TRBD2 (5 bases). The CDR3 length is 13 residues. In germline, CDR1 is SGDLS, CDR2 YYNGEE. The ends were cut back, 5 bases at V and 9 bases at J, with 16 bases in the middle. The CDR3 here is CASSIIEGGTQYF. As DNA, the CDR3 is TGTGCCAGCAGTATTATAGAGGGCGGCACGCAGTATTTT.

The rearrangement joins TRBV27 to TRBJ2-3, with TRBD2 identical over 8 bases. This CDR3 spans 16 amino acids. V lost 3 bases and J lost 2; bases outside the gene matches: 7. From germline, CDR1 is MNHEY and CDR2 SMNVEV (reference sequence). CDR3 sequence reads: CASSFGRGGVTDTQYF. As DNA, the CDR3 is TGTGCCAGCAGTTTTGGTCGGGGGGGGGTCACAGATACGCAGTATTTT.

The chain has TRBV6-2 or TRBV6-3 and TRBJ2-7; D gene ambiguous. The CDR3 loop spans 13 amino acids. Germline V gene data show CDR1 as MNHEY and CDR2 as SVGEGT. V was trimmed by 2 bases and J by 2 bases, leaving 7 bases between them. The CDR3 DNA sequence: TGTGCCAGCAGTTACCCTCCTACCTACGAGCAGTACTTC. Encoded protein: CASSYPPTYEQYF.

The genes are TRBV7-2 and TRBJ2-3, with 9 bases that match TRBD2. Germline-derived CDR1 and CDR2 are SGHTA and FQGNSA. This CDR3 region has 15 residues. V gave up 5 bases and J gave up 4 bases; unmatched junction bases: 7. This CDR3 reads CASSQSGGLADTQYF. The DNA of the CDR3 is TGTGCCAGCAGCCAGAGCGGGGGGCTTGCAGATACGCAGTATTTT.

The chain employs TRBV27 and TRBJ2-3, with 7 nucleotides matching TRBD1. CDR1 is MNHEY and CDR2 is SMNVEV in the germline V gene (reference sequence). CDR3 length: 14 amino acids. J gave up 8 bases and V 5 bases, and 10 bases lay outside the gene matches. The CDR3 region is CASSQRQGDRTQYF. The DNA of the CDR3 is TGTGCCAGCAGTCAAAGACAGGGAGACCGTACGCAGTATTTT.

The chain links TRBV9 to TRBJ2-1; D gene uncertain. There are 14 residues in the CDR3. Germline CDR1 is SGDLS and CDR2 is YYNGEE. With 0 bases removed from V and 4 bases from J, the gap between germline ends came to 8 bases. The CDR3 nucleotides are TGTGCCAGCAGCGTAGGTCAGGAGTACAATGAGCAGTTCTTC. Its protein is CASSVGQEYNEQFF.

V gene TRBV5-4 combines with J gene TRBJ2-7; maybe TRBD2 (5 bases). V was trimmed by 0 bases and J by 7 bases, leaving 11 bases between them. Germline-derived CDR1 and CDR2 are SGHNT and YYREEE (reference sequence). CDR3 length: 13 residues. For the CDR3, the DNA is TGTGCCAGCAGCTTGGGTGGGGAGCGGGAGCAGTACTTC. It translates to CASSLGGEREQYF.

The chain is built from TRBV20-1 and TRBJ2-5, with D tentatively TRBD2 (5 bases). Germline V lookup: CDR1 DFQATT, CDR2 SNEGSKA (reference sequence). V shed 1 base and J shed 7 bases, with 13 bases lying between them. The CDR3 has 13 residues. CDR3 nucleotides: TGCAGTGCTAGAGTCGAGGGTGTAGGGACCCAGTACTTC. Encoded protein: CSARVEGVGTQYF.

CDR3 sequence (DNA): TGTGCCAGCAGCCCGGGACACACCACCGGGGAGCTGTTTTTT. It translates to CASSPGHTTGELFF. This rearrangement joins TRBV9 to TRBJ2-2, with D possibly being TRBD1 (6 bases). The ends were cut back, 4 bases at V and 4 bases at J, with 11 bases in the middle. The CDR3 extends over 14 amino acids. Germline assignment: CDR1 SGDLS and CDR2 YYNGEE.

In this sample, this clonotype turned up a few times. V usage is TRBV7-8 and J usage is TRBJ1-2; D gene uncertain. The CDR3 covers 12 residues. Trimming removed 1 base from V and 5 bases from J, with 5 bases in between. Germline V lookup: CDR1 SGHVS, CDR2 FQNEAQ. The CDR3 coding sequence is TGTGCCAGCAGCTTAGGGGAGTATGGCTACACCTTC. Encoded protein: CASSLGEYGYTF.

This clonotype was observed once. The V and J genes are TRBV13 and TRBJ2-7; D is perhaps TRBD1 (6 bases). The CDR3 has 14 amino acids. Trimming stripped 3 bases from V and 3 bases from J, with 12 bases between. CDR1 and CDR2 from the germline V gene are PRHDT and FYEKMQ (reference sequence). CDR3 in DNA: TGTGCCAGCAGCTTCCGGGACAAGTACTACGAGCAGTACTTC. Protein sequence: CASSFRDKYYEQYF.

The CDR3 nucleotides are TGTGCCAGCAGTGTTACGGGACAGTCTGGCTACACCTTC. Translated, it gives CASSVTGQSGYTF. The rearrangement uses TRBV2 and TRBJ1-2, with 7 positions matching TRBD1. Germline V gene sequence: CDR1 SNHLY, CDR2 FYNNEI. The V and J ends lost 4 bases and 7 bases, in that order; junction bases with no gene match: 6. The CDR3 runs 13 residues.